This T cell receptor (beta chain) was recorded in a study of cytomegalovirus exposure and HLA in healthy donors. Study-level findings and limits: Highest at DRB1 and lowest at HLA-C, TCR association rates differed among HLA loci in a later analysis. Later on, analysis showed that most CMV-associated TCR beta chains appeared to be HLA-restricted. Researchers reported in a later analysis that common viral pathogens appeared linked to several top clusters.

Of note for this clone: Its antigen is not known.

The CDR3 covers 15 residues. The germline V and J ends were trimmed by 2 bases and 4 bases, with 13 bases remaining between them. CDR1 and CDR2 from the germline V gene are SGHRS and YFSETQ. Vbeta (60) and Jbeta (13) primers were used in the PCR. The repertoire was sequenced with immunoSEQ multiplex PCR; TCRdb's copy has only in-frame clones and lacks some. The repertoire holds about 160,000 clones, around four fifths seen once, with about 1.5% in the top ten. The gene calls are TRBV5-1 and TRBJ1-3; the D gene is possibly TRBD1 (6 bases). This clonotype originated in a young woman in good health and CMV-seronegative. The sequencing input was PBMCs. Here the CDR3 reads CASSFGGPGGNTIYF. DNA of the CDR3: TGCGCCAGCAGCTTCGGGGGGCCTGGGGGAAACACCATATATTTT.